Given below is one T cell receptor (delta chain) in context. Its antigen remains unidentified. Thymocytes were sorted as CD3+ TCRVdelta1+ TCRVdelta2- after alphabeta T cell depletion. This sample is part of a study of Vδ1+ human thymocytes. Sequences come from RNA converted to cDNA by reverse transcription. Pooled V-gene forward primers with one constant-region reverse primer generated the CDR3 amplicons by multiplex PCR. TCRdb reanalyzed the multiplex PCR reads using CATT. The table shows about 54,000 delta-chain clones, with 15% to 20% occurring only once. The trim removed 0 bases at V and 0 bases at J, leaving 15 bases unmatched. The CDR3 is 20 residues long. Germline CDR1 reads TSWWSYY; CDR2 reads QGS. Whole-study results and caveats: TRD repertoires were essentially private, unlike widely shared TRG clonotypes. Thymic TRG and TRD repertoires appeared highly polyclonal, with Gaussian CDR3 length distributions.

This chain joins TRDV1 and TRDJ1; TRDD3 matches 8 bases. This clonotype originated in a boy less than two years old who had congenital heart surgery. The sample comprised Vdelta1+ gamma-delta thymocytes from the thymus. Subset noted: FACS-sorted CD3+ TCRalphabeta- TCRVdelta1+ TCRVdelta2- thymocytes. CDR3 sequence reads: CALGELRNWGLKRDTDKLIF. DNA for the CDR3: TGTGCTCTTGGGGAACTCCGGAACTGGGGGCTAAAGAGGGACACCGATAAACTCATCTTT.